The entry below describes one T cell receptor beta chain. In its sample, this clonotype was seen many times. Its antigen target is currently unknown. No much larger clonotype is one base removed from it; base qualities were not supplied. This sample was taken from a study of human T cells and chemical hapten exposure (dated by TCRdb to the early 2020s). The study in broad terms: For sensitization, 2% DPC in acetone was applied to a roughly 2 cm by roughly 2 cm area of upper inner arm skin. Weekly therapeutic DPC doses were additionally applied to the scalp of patients throughout the approximately 24-week study period. Patch testing was done on the upper back using Finn chambers containing 0.01% DPC, and results were scored after 6 days according to International Contact Dermatitis Research Group standards. Most of the patients in the cohort were female, and the cohort covered alopecia areata with under or over 50% scalp involvement, alopecia totalis and alopecia universalis. The libraries were sequenced as a pool, and the TCR yield per sample differed mostly because of small variations in library volumes within the pool. The study tracked peripheral blood TCR repertoire changes in vivo during primary and secondary sensitization to the hapten diphenylcyclopropenone (DPC) in alopecia patients. Blood samples were taken from patients before sensitization (week 0) and at 2, 6 and about 24 weeks after DPC sensitization. About 30 alopecia patients provided blood for TCR sequencing at one to four time points (pre-sensitization, 2, 6 and 24 weeks). What the research found in general, with its limitations: Alopecia, a presumed autoimmune disease, was present in all patients, so the immune response of the patients might differ from that of healthy individuals. Significantly more large CDR3 similarity clusters were formed by expanded TCRs than by pre-sensitization or healthy control sets, consistent with antigen-driven responses. The number of TCRs above 1 in 1000 frequency did not change with DPC sensitization; there was no evidence of global repertoire structure alterations. Patch test score was positively correlated with the number of PT1 expanded TCRs, with significance at thresholds 8, 16 and 32 but not at 4. After repeated subsampling, changes were observed in the strength of the expansion versus patch-test correlation and in the threshold at which the correlation became significant.

The CDR3, from cysteine to phenylalanine, totals 10 residues. The kept DNA is CDR3 alone, 30 bases in frame from the first base. The V and J ends are trimmed by 7 bases and 5 bases, leaving 8 bases between them. Per the germline V gene, SQVTM is the CDR1 and ANQGSEA is the CDR2. Preparation of the library involved RACE. These reads were obtained on a NextSeq 500. During library preparation, unique molecular identifiers were attached to individual cDNA molecules so that TCRs could be counted in a quantitative, reproducible way. For every blood RNA sample, sequencing covered both the TCR alpha and TCR beta chains. In the authors' own workflow: A median of about 89,000 TCRs per sample was observed, with a range of 23,224 to 690,600. The Decombinator software suite was used to annotate V, J and CDR3 in the TCR reads. For PS versus PT1 abundance plots, all samples were subsampled to the same number of TCRs (28,000). TCRs were defined as expanded if absent before sensitization and observed at least eight times at the 2-week time point. TCRdb's own reprocessing of the public reads used fastp at Q25 and MiXCR and kept productive beta chains. Entries that share a CDR3 protein sequence are merged under the most common genes and DNA. The V and J calls shown here were made by TCRdb, not taken from the authors' results. The sample yields some 120,000 distinct CDR3 sequences; around 10% were counted once. Roughly 1.3% of the sample is taken by the ten largest.

The sample's time point, from its label and the paper: patch test 1, 2 weeks after DPC sensitization. Read against the paper, the sample's treatment or condition label means: therapeutic diphenylcyclopropenone sensitization with weekly scalp DPC. At each patch-test visit, blood was drawn before the patch test was applied. Eligible patients were aged 18 to 70, diagnosed with alopecia, deemed suitable for DPC therapy, and excluded if pregnant. Unfractionated whole blood was collected in Tempus Blood RNA tubes, and total RNA was extracted from that blood. Material: whole blood, obtained in connection with sensitization to the hapten diphenylcyclopropenone (DPC). This sequence was found in a woman aged 45-59 years with alopecia areata. Some clones in this sample may be carry-over from other donors' samples. The rearranged chain carries TRBV29-1 and TRBJ1-1, with an unclear D gene assignment. The CDR3 has the sequence CSGRATEAFF. The sequenced DNA: TGCAGCGGCCGGGCTACTGAAGCTTTCTTT.